Listed below are T cell receptor beta chains from one sample, sequenced in a study of blood T cell repertoires in COVID-19. Profiling relied on immunoSEQ multiplex PCR, and the TCRdb table lists in-frame clones only, not all of them. This table has 200,000 to 300,000 clones, roughly 90% appearing once. What was sequenced was peripheral blood. Receptor source: a man aged 55 to 70 who had recovered from COVID-19. The CDR3 runs from the conserved cysteine through the conserved F or W. A D gene is named only where the DNA matches it firmly. Clone size is not always given. Where it is, it says once, few, many or a class for expanded clones.

J,size,V,D,CDR3,DNA
TRBJ2-6,NA,TRBV18,TRBD1,CASSGTDGGPNVLTF,TGTGCCAGCTCGGGGACAGATGGAGGCCCCAACGTCCTGACTTTC
TRBJ1-5,NA,TRBV18,TRBD1,CASSPPWGQGASGGNQPQHF,TGTGCCAGCTCACCACCGTGGGGACAGGGGGCATCGGGGGGCAATCAGCCCCAGCATTTT
TRBJ2-2,NA,TRBV29-1,NA,CSASDRSGTGELFF,TGCAGCGCCAGCGACAGGTCGGGGACCGGGGAGCTGTTTTTT
TRBJ1-1,NA,TRBV6-5,NA,CASNRRAGGDAFF,TGTGCCAGCAATAGAAGGGCAGGAGGGGACGCTTTCTTT
TRBJ2-6,NA,TRBV6-2/TRBV6-3,NA,CASSTRTVDAGANVLTF,TGTGCCAGCAGTACACGGACAGTGGATGCTGGGGCCAACGTCCTGACTTTC
TRBJ1-2,few,TRBV5-5,TRBD1,CASGPGDRDGYTF,TGTGCCAGCGGCCCCGGGGACAGAGATGGCTACACCTTC
TRBJ2-3,once,TRBV3-1/TRBV3-2,NA,CASSQDWFGGTSFTDTQYF,TGTGCCAGCAGCCAAGATTGGTTTGGCGGGACCTCCTTCACAGATACGCAGTATTTT
TRBJ1-1,NA,TRBV12-3/TRBV12-4,TRBD1,CASTPDRGVEAFF,TGTGCCAGCACCCCGGACAGGGGGGTTGAAGCTTTCTTT
TRBJ2-7,NA,TRBV11-2,TRBD1,CASSLDLGGLDRSYEQYF,TGTGCCAGCAGCTTAGATTTAGGTGGGTTGGACAGGTCCTACGAGCAGTACTTC
TRBJ2-3,NA,TRBV5-6,TRBD1,CASSLLGTGSRTQYF,TGTGCCAGCAGCTTGCTGGGGACAGGGTCGCGCACGCAGTATTTT
TRBJ1-2,NA,TRBV10-3,TRBD1,CAISPDRGNGYTF,TGTGCCATCAGTCCGGACAGGGGGAATGGCTACACCTTC
TRBJ2-2,NA,TRBV28,NA,CASSFLGPYGELFF,TGTGCCAGCAGTTTTCTGGGCCCTTACGGGGAGCTGTTTTTT
TRBJ2-1,NA,TRBV3-1/TRBV3-2,NA,CASSQVLQGGEGEQFF,TGTGCCAGCAGCCAAGTACTGCAGGGGGGTGAGGGTGAGCAGTTCTTC
TRBJ2-1,NA,TRBV30,TRBD1,CAWANPQGANYNEQFF,TGTGCCTGGGCGAACCCTCAGGGGGCCAACTACAATGAGCAGTTCTTC
TRBJ2-6,NA,TRBV27,NA,CASREAGTGGANVLTF,TGTGCCAGCAGGGAGGCTGGGACTGGCGGGGCCAACGTCCTGACTTTC
TRBJ2-1,NA,TRBV2,NA,CASSGQHNEQFF,TGTGCCAGCAGTGGACAGCACAATGAGCAGTTCTTC
TRBJ2-1,NA,TRBV12-3/TRBV12-4,NA,CASSPRSEQFF,TGTGCCAGCAGTCCGAGGAGTGAGCAGTTCTTC
TRBJ1-1,NA,TRBV6-5,NA,CASSYSSFPGNTEAFF,TGTGCCAGCAGTTACTCGAGTTTTCCAGGGAACACTGAAGCTTTCTTT
TRBJ2-5,NA,TRBV18,TRBD1,CASSLTGGARETQYF,TGTGCCAGCTCACTTACAGGGGGCGCCCGGGAGACCCAGTACTTC
TRBJ2-3,NA,TRBV24-1,NA,CATQTGSTDTQYF,TGTGCCACCCAGACAGGTAGCACAGATACGCAGTATTTT
TRBJ2-5,once,TRBV21-1,NA,CASWNRANDRKETQYF,TGTGCCAGCTGGAACAGGGCGAACGACCGAAAAGAGACCCAGTACTTC
TRBJ1-5,NA,TRBV19,NA,CASSITGGSNQPQHF,TGTGCCAGTAGTATAACAGGAGGGAGCAATCAGCCCCAGCATTTT
TRBJ1-2,NA,TRBV27,TRBD1,CASSLNRDSLYGYTF,TGTGCCAGCAGTTTGAATCGGGACAGCCTCTATGGCTACACCTTC
TRBJ1-5,few,TRBV19,NA,CASSIWSQPQHF,TGTGCCAGTAGTATATGGAGTCAGCCCCAGCATTTT
TRBJ1-5,NA,TRBV6-5,NA,CASSYTIQQPQHF,TGTGCCAGCAGTTACACAATCCAACAGCCCCAGCATTTT
TRBJ1-2,few,TRBV18,NA,CASSLGQGNSNYGYTF,TGTGCCAGCTCACTCGGACAAGGGAATTCAAACTATGGCTACACCTTC
TRBJ2-3,NA,TRBV6-5,TRBD2,CASRRDYTDTQYF,TGTGCCAGCAGGCGGGACTACACAGATACGCAGTATTTT
TRBJ1-2,NA,TRBV6-6,TRBD1,CASRTGGASNYGYTF,TGTGCCAGCAGAACAGGGGGCGCGTCCAACTATGGCTACACCTTC
TRBJ2-1,NA,TRBV2,TRBD2,CANKRDYRSGNEQFF,TGTGCCAACAAGCGGGACTACCGAAGTGGGAATGAGCAGTTCTTC
TRBJ1-5,once,TRBV7-9,NA,CASSAGNQPQHF,TGTGCCAGCTCTGCGGGCAATCAGCCCCAGCATTTT
TRBJ1-1,NA,TRBV5-8,NA,CASSLAGSSGGGAAFF,TGTGCCAGCAGCTTGGCCGGGTCGTCGGGGGGAGGTGCAGCTTTCTTT
TRBJ1-3,NA,TRBV2,NA,CASSEALSGNTIYF,TGTGCCAGCAGTGAAGCCCTCTCTGGAAACACCATATATTTT
TRBJ2-7,NA,TRBV4-2,NA,CASSPVRRGVRYEQYF,TGTGCCAGCAGCCCAGTGCGGCGGGGAGTCCGCTACGAGCAGTACTTC
TRBJ1-3,NA,TRBV9,NA,CASRGDGNTIYF,TGTGCCAGCCGGGGGGACGGAAACACCATATATTTT
TRBJ1-2,NA,TRBV10-3,TRBD1,CAISESPTGGGNGYTF,TGTGCCATCAGTGAGTCTCCCACAGGGGGCGGAAATGGCTACACCTTC
TRBJ1-1,NA,TRBV7-2,NA,CASSFSHLNTEAFF,TGTGCCAGCAGCTTCAGTCACCTGAACACTGAAGCTTTCTTT
TRBJ1-6,NA,TRBV14,NA,CASSQPATGDRNSPLHF,TGTGCCAGCAGCCAGCCCGCGACGGGGGATCGGAATTCACCCCTCCACTTT
TRBJ1-4,once,TRBV6-5,NA,CASSAGRHGEKLFF,TGTGCCAGCTCTGCGGGACGGCATGGCGAAAAACTGTTTTTT
TRBJ1-2,NA,TRBV19,TRBD1,CASSPEQGRYGYTF,TGTGCCAGTAGCCCTGAACAGGGGAGGTATGGCTACACCTTC
TRBJ2-2,NA,TRBV24-1,TRBD1,CATSAGQGWTGELFF,TGTGCCACCAGTGCCGGACAGGGATGGACCGGGGAGCTGTTTTTT